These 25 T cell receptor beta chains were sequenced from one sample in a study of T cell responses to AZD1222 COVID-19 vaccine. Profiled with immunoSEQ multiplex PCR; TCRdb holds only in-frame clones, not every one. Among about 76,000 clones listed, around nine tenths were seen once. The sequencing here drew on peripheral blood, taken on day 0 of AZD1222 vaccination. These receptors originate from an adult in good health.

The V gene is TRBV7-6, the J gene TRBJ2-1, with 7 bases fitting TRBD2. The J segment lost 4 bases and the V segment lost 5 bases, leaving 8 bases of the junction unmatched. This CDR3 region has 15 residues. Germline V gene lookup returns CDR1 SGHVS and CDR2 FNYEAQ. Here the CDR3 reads CASSMLAAQYNEQFF. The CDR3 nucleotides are TGTGCCAGCAGCATGCTAGCGGCACAATACAATGAGCAGTTCTTC. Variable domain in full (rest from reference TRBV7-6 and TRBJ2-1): GAGVSQSPRYKVTKRGQDVALRCDPISGHVSLYWYRQALGQGPEFLTYFNYEAQQDKSGLPNDRFSAERPEGSISTLTIQRTEQRDSAMYRCASSMLAAQYNEQFFGPGTRLTVL.

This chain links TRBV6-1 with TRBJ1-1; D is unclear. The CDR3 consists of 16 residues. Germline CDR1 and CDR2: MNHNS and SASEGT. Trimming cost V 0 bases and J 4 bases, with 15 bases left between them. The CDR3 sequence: CASSEARVGPGTEAFF. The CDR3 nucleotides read TGTGCCAGCAGTGAAGCGCGGGTCGGCCCGGGCACTGAAGCTTTCTTT.

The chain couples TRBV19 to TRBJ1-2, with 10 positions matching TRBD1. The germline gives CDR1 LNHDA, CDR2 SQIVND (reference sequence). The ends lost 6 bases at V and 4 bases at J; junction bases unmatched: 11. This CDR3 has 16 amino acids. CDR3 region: CASRRGPGQGIYGYTF. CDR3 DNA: TGTGCCAGTAGAAGAGGACCGGGACAGGGGATCTATGGCTACACCTTC.

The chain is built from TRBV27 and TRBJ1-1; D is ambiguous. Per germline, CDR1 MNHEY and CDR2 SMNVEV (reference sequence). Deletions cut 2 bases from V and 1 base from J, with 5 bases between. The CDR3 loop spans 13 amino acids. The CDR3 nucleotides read TGTGCCAGCAGTTTAGCAGGGAACACTGAAGCTTTCTTT. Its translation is CASSLAGNTEAFF.

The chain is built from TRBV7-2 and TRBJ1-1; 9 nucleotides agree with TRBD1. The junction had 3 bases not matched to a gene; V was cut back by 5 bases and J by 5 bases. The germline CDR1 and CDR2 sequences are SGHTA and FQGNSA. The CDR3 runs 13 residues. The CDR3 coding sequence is TGTGCCAGCAGCGGGGACAGGGAAACTGAAGCTTTCTTT. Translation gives CASSGDRETEAFF.

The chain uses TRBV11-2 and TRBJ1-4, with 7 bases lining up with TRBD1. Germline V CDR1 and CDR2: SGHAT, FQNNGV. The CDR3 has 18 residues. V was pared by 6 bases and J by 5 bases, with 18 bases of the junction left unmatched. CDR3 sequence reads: CASRQGLQDRVFNEKLFF. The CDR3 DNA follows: TGTGCCAGCAGGCAGGGCCTCCAAGACAGGGTATTCAATGAAAAACTGTTTTTT.

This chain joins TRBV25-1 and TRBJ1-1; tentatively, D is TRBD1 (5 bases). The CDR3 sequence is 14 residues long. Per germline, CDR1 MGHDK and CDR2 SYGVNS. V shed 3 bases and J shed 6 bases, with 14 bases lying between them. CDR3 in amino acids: CASSDRAGGPEAFF. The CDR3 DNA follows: TGTGCCAGCAGTGATAGGGCTGGGGGACCTGAAGCTTTCTTT.

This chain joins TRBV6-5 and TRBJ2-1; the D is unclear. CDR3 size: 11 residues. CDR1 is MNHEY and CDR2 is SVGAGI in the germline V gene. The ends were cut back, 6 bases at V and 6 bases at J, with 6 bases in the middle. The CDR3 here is CASRRTNEQFF. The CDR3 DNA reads TGTGCCAGCAGGCGGACCAATGAGCAGTTCTTC.

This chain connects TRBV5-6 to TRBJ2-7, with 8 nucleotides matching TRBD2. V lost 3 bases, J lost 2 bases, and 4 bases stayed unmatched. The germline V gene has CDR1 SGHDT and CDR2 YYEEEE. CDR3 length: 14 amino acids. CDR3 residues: CASSSPLAAYEQYF. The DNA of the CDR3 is TGTGCCAGCAGCTCGCCACTAGCGGCCTACGAGCAGTACTTC.

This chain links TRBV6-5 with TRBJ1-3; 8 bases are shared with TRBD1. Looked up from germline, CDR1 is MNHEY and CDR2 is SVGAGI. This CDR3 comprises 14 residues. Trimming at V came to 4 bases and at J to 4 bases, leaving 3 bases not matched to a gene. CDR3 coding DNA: TGTGCCAGCAGTTTAAGACAGGGGGGAAACACCATATATTTT. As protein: CASSLRQGGNTIYF.

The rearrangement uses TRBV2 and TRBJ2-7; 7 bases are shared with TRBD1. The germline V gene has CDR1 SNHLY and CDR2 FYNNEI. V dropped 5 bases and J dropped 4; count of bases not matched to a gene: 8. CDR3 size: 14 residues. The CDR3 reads CASSPGQSGYEQYF. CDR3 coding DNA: TGTGCCAGCAGTCCGGGACAGTCCGGTTACGAGCAGTACTTC.

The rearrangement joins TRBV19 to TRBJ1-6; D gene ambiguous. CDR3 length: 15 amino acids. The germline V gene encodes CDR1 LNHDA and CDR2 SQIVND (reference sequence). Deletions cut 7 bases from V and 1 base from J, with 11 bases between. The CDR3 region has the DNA TGTGCCAGTATAATGTCGGTATCCTATAATTCACCCCTCCACTTT. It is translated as CASIMSVSYNSPLHF. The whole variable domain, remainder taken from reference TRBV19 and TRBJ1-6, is DGGITQSPKYLFRKEGQNVTLSCEQNLNHDAMYWYRQDPGQGLRLIYYSQIVNDFQKGDIAEGYSVSREKKESFPLTVTSAQKNPTAFYLCASIMSVSYNSPLHFGNGTRLTVT.

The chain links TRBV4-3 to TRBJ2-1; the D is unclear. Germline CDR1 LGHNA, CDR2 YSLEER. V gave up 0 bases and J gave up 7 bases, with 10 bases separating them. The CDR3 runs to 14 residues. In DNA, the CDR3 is TGCGCCAGCAGCCAAGATCCCGGCCTGAATGAGCAGTTCTTC. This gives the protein CASSQDPGLNEQFF.

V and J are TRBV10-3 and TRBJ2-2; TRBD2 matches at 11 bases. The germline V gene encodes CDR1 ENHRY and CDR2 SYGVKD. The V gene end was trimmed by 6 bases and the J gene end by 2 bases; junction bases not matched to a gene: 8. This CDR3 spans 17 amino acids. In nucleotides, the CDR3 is TGTGCCATCAGGGGTCGGACTAGCGGGCCTAACACCGGGGAGCTGTTTTTT. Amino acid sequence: CAIRGRTSGPNTGELFF.

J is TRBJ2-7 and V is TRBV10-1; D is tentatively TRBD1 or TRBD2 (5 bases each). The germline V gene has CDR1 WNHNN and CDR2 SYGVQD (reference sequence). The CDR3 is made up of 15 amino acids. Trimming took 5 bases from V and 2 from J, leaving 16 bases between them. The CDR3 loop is CASSHPEGLTYEQYF. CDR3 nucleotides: TGCGCCAGCAGTCACCCAGAGGGGTTAACCTACGAGCAGTACTTC.

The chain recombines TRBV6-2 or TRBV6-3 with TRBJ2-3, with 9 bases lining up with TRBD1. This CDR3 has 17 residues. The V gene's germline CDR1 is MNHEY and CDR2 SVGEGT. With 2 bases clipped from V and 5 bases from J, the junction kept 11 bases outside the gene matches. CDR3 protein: CASSYDGPGQGRDTQYF. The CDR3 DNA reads TGTGCCAGCAGTTACGATGGGCCGGGACAGGGCAGAGATACGCAGTATTTT.

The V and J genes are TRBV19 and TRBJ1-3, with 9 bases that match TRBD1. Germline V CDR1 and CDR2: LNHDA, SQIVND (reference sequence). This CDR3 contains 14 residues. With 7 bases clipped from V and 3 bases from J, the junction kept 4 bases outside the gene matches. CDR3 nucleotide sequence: TGTGCCAGTAAAAGACAGGGGGATGGAAACACCATATATTTT. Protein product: CASKRQGDGNTIYF.

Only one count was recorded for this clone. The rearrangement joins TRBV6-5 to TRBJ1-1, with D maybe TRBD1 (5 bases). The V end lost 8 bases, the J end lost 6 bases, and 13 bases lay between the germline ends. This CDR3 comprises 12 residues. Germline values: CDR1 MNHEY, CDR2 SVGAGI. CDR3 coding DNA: TGTGCCAGCGGCAGGGTTTTGCCTGAAGCTTTCTTT. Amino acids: CASGRVLPEAFF.

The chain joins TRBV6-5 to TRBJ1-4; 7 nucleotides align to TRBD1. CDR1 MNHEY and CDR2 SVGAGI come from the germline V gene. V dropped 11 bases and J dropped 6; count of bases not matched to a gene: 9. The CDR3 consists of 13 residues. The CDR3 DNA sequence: TGTGCCTCCCAGGGGGACGTACATGAAAAACTGTTTTTT. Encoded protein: CASQGDVHEKLFF.

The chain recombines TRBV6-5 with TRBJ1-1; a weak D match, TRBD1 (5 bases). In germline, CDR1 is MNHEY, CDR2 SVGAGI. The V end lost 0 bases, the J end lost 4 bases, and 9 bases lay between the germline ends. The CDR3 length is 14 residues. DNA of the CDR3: TGTGCCAGCAGTTACTCTGCAGGGCCCACTGAAGCTTTCTTT. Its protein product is CASSYSAGPTEAFF.

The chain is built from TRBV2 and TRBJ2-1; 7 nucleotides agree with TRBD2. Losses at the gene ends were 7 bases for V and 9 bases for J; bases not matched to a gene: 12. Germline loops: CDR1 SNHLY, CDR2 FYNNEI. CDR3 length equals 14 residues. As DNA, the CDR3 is TGTGCCAGCAATCGCGGGACTACCGTCGCTGAGCAGTTCTTC. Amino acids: CASNRGTTVAEQFF.

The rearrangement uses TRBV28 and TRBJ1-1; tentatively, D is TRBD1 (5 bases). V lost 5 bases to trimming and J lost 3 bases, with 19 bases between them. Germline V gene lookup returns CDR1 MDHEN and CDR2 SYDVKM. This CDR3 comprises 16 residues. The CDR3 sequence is CASSKTRGHKYTEAFF. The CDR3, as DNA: TGTGCCAGCAGTAAAACCCGCGGACACAAGTACACTGAAGCTTTCTTT.

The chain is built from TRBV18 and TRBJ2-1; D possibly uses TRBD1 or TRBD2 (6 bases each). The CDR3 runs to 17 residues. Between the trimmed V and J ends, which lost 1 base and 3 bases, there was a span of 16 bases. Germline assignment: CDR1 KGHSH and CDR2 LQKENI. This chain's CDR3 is CASSPQPLRGLYNEQFF. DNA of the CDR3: TGTGCCAGCTCACCACAGCCCCTACGGGGGCTCTACAATGAGCAGTTCTTC.

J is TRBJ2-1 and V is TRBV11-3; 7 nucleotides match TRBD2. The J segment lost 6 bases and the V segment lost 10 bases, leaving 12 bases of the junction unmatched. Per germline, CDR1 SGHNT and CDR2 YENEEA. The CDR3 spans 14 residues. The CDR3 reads CATGGGRRSNEQFF. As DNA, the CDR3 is TGTGCCACCGGAGGCGGGAGACGGAGCAATGAGCAGTTCTTC.

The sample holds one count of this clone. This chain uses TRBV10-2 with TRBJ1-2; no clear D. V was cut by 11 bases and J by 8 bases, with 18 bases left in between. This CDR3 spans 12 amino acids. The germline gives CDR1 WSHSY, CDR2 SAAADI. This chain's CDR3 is CAVHPGLGGYTF. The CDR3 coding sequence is TGCGCCGTCCACCCTGGTCTCGGGGGCTACACCTTC.